This is a list of T cell receptor beta chains from one sample in a study of blood T cell repertoires in COVID-19. Sequencing was performed with immunoSEQ multiplex PCR; in TCRdb, only in-frame clones are kept and a portion is missing. In the table there are about 280,000 clones, roughly 85% of which are singletons. The material sequenced was PBMCs or T cells enriched from blood (not recorded which). These receptors came from a woman aged 50 to 65 who had recovered from COVID-19. Each CDR3 is given with its conserved first and last residue. The order of the fields is D gene, clone size, J gene, V gene, CDR3 protein, CDR3 DNA. The D gene is left open where the match is weak. The size field is filled for only some rows; it gives once, few, many or a size class.

d_call: TRBD1
clone_size: few
j_call: TRBJ2-5
v_call: TRBV10-3
cdr3_aa: CAISGTGYQETQYF
cdr3_nt: TGTGCCATCAGCGGGACAGGGTACCAAGAGACCCAGTACTTC

d_call: TRBD2
clone_size: NA
j_call: TRBJ2-7
v_call: TRBV30
cdr3_aa: CAWSVGGNEQYF
cdr3_nt: TGTGCCTGGAGTGTGGGAGGGAACGAGCAGTACTTC

d_call: NA
clone_size: NA
j_call: TRBJ1-4
v_call: TRBV18
cdr3_aa: CASSPPTTARGEKLFF
cdr3_nt: TGTGCCAGCTCACCACCGACGACGGCAAGGGGAGAAAAACTGTTTTTT

d_call: NA
clone_size: NA
j_call: TRBJ2-3
v_call: TRBV11-2
cdr3_aa: CASSIYSRRQADTQYF
cdr3_nt: TGTGCCAGCAGCATTTACTCTAGACGTCAAGCTGATACGCAGTATTTT

d_call: TRBD1
clone_size: once
j_call: TRBJ1-2
v_call: TRBV12-5
cdr3_aa: CASGLVGTGTAYGYTF
cdr3_nt: TGTGCTAGTGGTTTGGTAGGGACAGGGACCGCCTATGGCTACACCTTC

d_call: NA
clone_size: NA
j_call: TRBJ1-3
v_call: TRBV6-5
cdr3_aa: CASSYRRVTSGNTIYF
cdr3_nt: TGTGCCAGCAGTTACCGGAGGGTGACCTCTGGAAACACCATATATTTT

d_call: TRBD1
clone_size: NA
j_call: TRBJ1-2
v_call: TRBV5-4
cdr3_aa: CASSYGQGVYGYTF
cdr3_nt: TGTGCCAGCAGCTACGGACAGGGCGTCTATGGCTACACCTTC

d_call: TRBD2
clone_size: NA
j_call: TRBJ2-2
v_call: TRBV7-8
cdr3_aa: CASSLGRLAPRPNPGELFF
cdr3_nt: TGTGCCAGCAGCTTAGGGCGACTAGCTCCAAGGCCCAATCCCGGGGAGCTGTTTTTT

d_call: NA
clone_size: NA
j_call: TRBJ2-7
v_call: TRBV30
cdr3_aa: CAWSVIASGEQYF
cdr3_nt: TGTGCCTGGAGTGTAATAGCGTCGGGCGAGCAGTACTTC

d_call: TRBD2
clone_size: NA
j_call: TRBJ2-4
v_call: TRBV27
cdr3_aa: CASSLRGGVGWYF
cdr3_nt: TGTGCCAGCAGTTTACGGGGGGGGGTTGGTTGGTACTTC

d_call: TRBD1
clone_size: NA
j_call: TRBJ2-7
v_call: TRBV3-1/TRBV3-2
cdr3_aa: CASSPQFRTGGRVFF
cdr3_nt: TGTGCCAGCAGCCCCCAATTTAGGACAGGGGGGCGGGTTTTCTTC

d_call: TRBD1
clone_size: NA
j_call: TRBJ1-4
v_call: TRBV9
cdr3_aa: CASSATGVSRKLFF
cdr3_nt: TGTGCCAGCAGCGCGACAGGGGTCAGCAGGAAACTGTTTTTT

d_call: NA
clone_size: NA
j_call: TRBJ1-5
v_call: TRBV6-2/TRBV6-3
cdr3_aa: CASSYRQVNQPQHF
cdr3_nt: TGTGCCAGCAGTTATCGACAGGTTAATCAGCCCCAGCATTTT

d_call: NA
clone_size: NA
j_call: TRBJ1-4
v_call: TRBV4-3
cdr3_aa: CASSQVDSNEKLFF
cdr3_nt: TGCGCCAGCAGCCAAGTGGACTCTAATGAAAAACTGTTTTTT

d_call: TRBD1
clone_size: NA
j_call: TRBJ2-1
v_call: TRBV23-1
cdr3_aa: CASSQTVRGEQFF
cdr3_nt: TGCGCCAGCAGTCAAACGGTCAGGGGGGAGCAGTTCTTC

d_call: TRBD2
clone_size: NA
j_call: TRBJ2-2
v_call: TRBV4-2
cdr3_aa: CASSSNRARSGGTGELFF
cdr3_nt: TGTGCCAGCAGCTCTAATCGCGCCAGGTCGGGGGGGACCGGGGAGCTGTTTTTT

d_call: TRBD2
clone_size: NA
j_call: TRBJ2-1
v_call: TRBV7-9
cdr3_aa: CASSPRGGAGSYNEQFF
cdr3_nt: TGTGCCAGCAGCCCCCGCGGGGGGGCAGGCTCCTACAATGAGCAGTTCTTC

d_call: NA
clone_size: NA
j_call: TRBJ2-3
v_call: TRBV11-2
cdr3_aa: CASSLGPGEHTQYF
cdr3_nt: TGTGCCAGCAGCTTAGGACCGGGAGAGCATACGCAGTATTTT

d_call: NA
clone_size: NA
j_call: TRBJ2-1
v_call: TRBV15
cdr3_aa: CATSSGRVTYNEQFF
cdr3_nt: TGTGCCACCAGCAGCGGGCGGGTGACCTACAATGAGCAGTTCTTC

d_call: NA
clone_size: NA
j_call: TRBJ2-5
v_call: TRBV4-1
cdr3_aa: CASSQAGQGGQETQYF
cdr3_nt: TGCGCCAGCAGCCAAGCCGGACAGGGAGGGCAAGAGACCCAGTACTTC

d_call: NA
clone_size: NA
j_call: TRBJ2-1
v_call: TRBV3-1/TRBV3-2
cdr3_aa: CASSQDRPGYNEQFF
cdr3_nt: TGTGCCAGCAGCCAAGATCGTCCGGGATACAATGAGCAGTTCTTC

d_call: NA
clone_size: NA
j_call: TRBJ1-5
v_call: TRBV7-8
cdr3_aa: CASSFVGNQPQHF
cdr3_nt: TGTGCCAGCTCTTTTGTCGGCAATCAGCCCCAGCATTTT

d_call: TRBD2
clone_size: NA
j_call: TRBJ2-2
v_call: TRBV28
cdr3_aa: CASRLAGGDTGELFF
cdr3_nt: TGTGCCAGCAGACTAGCGGGGGGCGACACCGGGGAGCTGTTTTTT

d_call: TRBD1
clone_size: NA
j_call: TRBJ1-3
v_call: TRBV5-8
cdr3_aa: CASSRTGGSGNTIYF
cdr3_nt: TGTGCCAGCAGCAGGACAGGGGGCTCTGGAAACACCATATATTTT

d_call: TRBD1
clone_size: NA
j_call: TRBJ1-3
v_call: TRBV7-3
cdr3_aa: CASSRTGAGNTIYF
cdr3_nt: TGTGCCAGCAGCCGAACAGGGGCCGGAAACACCATATATTTT

d_call: NA
clone_size: few
j_call: TRBJ1-1
v_call: TRBV11-2
cdr3_aa: CASSFQAIMNTEAFF
cdr3_nt: TGTGCCAGCAGCTTTCAGGCCATTATGAACACTGAAGCTTTCTTT

d_call: NA
clone_size: NA
j_call: TRBJ1-1
v_call: TRBV5-1
cdr3_aa: CASSLVNSILNTEAFF
cdr3_nt: TGCGCCAGCAGCTTGGTAAACAGTATACTGAACACTGAAGCTTTCTTT

d_call: NA
clone_size: NA
j_call: TRBJ1-2
v_call: TRBV4-1
cdr3_aa: CASSQDTTWLPGYTF
cdr3_nt: TGCGCCAGCAGCCAAGATACTACGTGGCTACCTGGCTACACCTTC

d_call: TRBD1
clone_size: NA
j_call: TRBJ1-1
v_call: TRBV30
cdr3_aa: CAMDRDLSEAFF
cdr3_nt: TGTGCCATGGACAGGGATTTGTCTGAAGCTTTCTTT

d_call: NA
clone_size: NA
j_call: TRBJ1-2
v_call: TRBV5-1
cdr3_aa: CASSTTARDYGYTF
cdr3_nt: TGCGCCAGCAGCACCACGGCTCGGGACTATGGCTACACCTTC

d_call: NA
clone_size: NA
j_call: TRBJ2-1
v_call: TRBV19
cdr3_aa: CASSIAGSYNEQFF
cdr3_nt: TGTGCCAGTAGTATAGCGGGGTCCTACAATGAGCAGTTCTTC

d_call: TRBD1
clone_size: NA
j_call: TRBJ2-5
v_call: TRBV25-1
cdr3_aa: CASSDKGTGKETQYF
cdr3_nt: TGTGCCAGCAGTGATAAGGGGACAGGGAAAGAGACCCAGTACTTC

d_call: TRBD1
clone_size: NA
j_call: TRBJ2-2
v_call: TRBV19
cdr3_aa: CASSWGQGATGELFF
cdr3_nt: TGTGCCAGTAGTTGGGGTCAGGGGGCGACCGGGGAGCTGTTTTTT

d_call: NA
clone_size: NA
j_call: TRBJ2-7
v_call: TRBV6-5
cdr3_aa: CATTRQSYEQYF
cdr3_nt: TGTGCCACTACCAGGCAGTCCTACGAGCAGTACTTC

d_call: NA
clone_size: NA
j_call: TRBJ1-1
v_call: TRBV18
cdr3_aa: CASSPQGLDTEAFF
cdr3_nt: TGTGCCAGCTCACCACAGGGGCTGGACACTGAAGCTTTCTTT

d_call: NA
clone_size: NA
j_call: TRBJ1-5
v_call: TRBV18
cdr3_aa: CASSPNRGDNQPQHF
cdr3_nt: TGTGCCAGCTCACCAAATAGGGGTGACAATCAGCCCCAGCATTTT

d_call: NA
clone_size: NA
j_call: TRBJ1-4
v_call: TRBV5-4
cdr3_aa: CASSLGGDPAGEKLFF
cdr3_nt: TGTGCCAGCAGCTTGGGGGGAGACCCAGCAGGTGAAAAACTGTTTTTT

d_call: NA
clone_size: NA
j_call: TRBJ2-7
v_call: TRBV6-5
cdr3_aa: CASSLGWLSYEQYF
cdr3_nt: TGTGCCAGCAGTCTTGGTTGGCTTTCCTACGAGCAGTACTTC

d_call: NA
clone_size: NA
j_call: TRBJ1-4
v_call: TRBV2
cdr3_aa: CASSLDARSGEKLFF
cdr3_nt: TGTGCCAGCAGCTTAGACGCCCGGTCGGGAGAAAAACTGTTTTTT

d_call: NA
clone_size: NA
j_call: TRBJ1-1
v_call: TRBV7-3
cdr3_aa: CASSLISGGVTEAFF
cdr3_nt: TGTGCCAGCAGCTTAATATCTGGGGGGGTGACTGAAGCTTTCTTT